This T cell receptor (beta chain) was sequenced in a study of cytomegalovirus exposure and HLA in healthy donors (dated by TCRdb to 2016 to 2017). Regarding the research as a whole: An earlier analysis of approximately 640 of the donors reported roughly 270 Gb of sequence data and some 120 million unique TCR beta sequences from some 180 million T cells. About 310 gigabases of sequencing data and approximately 84 million unique TCR sequences were included in an early release covering around 650 HLA-typed donors. Among the roughly 390 genotyped donors, approximately 82% belonged to the genetic ancestry cluster associated with self-reported Caucasian donors. The study aimed to test whether cataloging public T cell receptors could reveal signatures of past pathogen exposure. Using immunosequencing, the study profiled T cell repertoires from around 670 subjects and related those repertoires to cytomegalovirus serostatus. Along with the approximately 700-subject first cohort, a separate validation cohort of over a hundred different subjects was used. To predict cytomegalovirus infection status, the study combined high-throughput TCR immunosequencing, statistical association of individual TCRs with disease status, and machine learning. A later analysis re-analyzed previously published TCR beta repertoires from about 600 donors and added high-resolution HLA genotyping to study TCR occurrence patterns. Rather than using new phenotypic data, the later analysis identified candidate immune exposures from TCR beta sequences and from how often those sequences occurred across donors. An earlier analysis of some 600 of the donors applied high-throughput TCR beta sequencing to assess whether each TCR beta V gene segment acted as functional or pseudogenic. Donor age, sex, ethnicity and CMV serostatus were compiled alongside the repertoire data. A later genetic analysis took genome-wide SNP genotypes for about three fifths of the roughly 700 donors and used that subset as a discovery cohort. All discovery cohort repertoires had been generated using a single sequencing platform. HLA typing included class I and class II loci at four-digit resolution. The number of typed donors differed by locus: about 620-640 for A, B, C, DRB1 and DQB1; approximately 520 for DQA1; about 600 for DPA1; and around 490 for DPB1. Four or five DR-DQ haplotypes were handled as single units for association and clustering because linkage in the cohort was strong. Among roughly 400 genotyped donors of the cohort, an average of about 240,000 unique TCR beta nucleotide sequences was sequenced per donor, of which about 19% were non-productive. Beyond this particular receptor, the publication reports: The study gave a list of about 170 TCR beta chains associated with cytomegalovirus. The authors suggested that the approach could potentially be generalized to other disease states and immunological phenotypes. A cluster of highly shared sequence variants was judged likely to be a technical artifact of the sequencing pipeline. Because some donors lacked HLA typing at each locus, the association tests relied only on the typed subset. When HLA alleles, especially DR and DQ, strongly co-occurred, attributing TCR associations to individual alleles was difficult. Sequencing depth was assumed to be roughly uniform across donors in the presence/absence analyses, though that assumption may not hold. Three of the identified cytomegalovirus-associated TCR beta chains were confirmed in vitro to be specific for cytomegalovirus antigens. A later analysis found that HLA-associated TCR beta chains were more clonally expanded and had lower generation probabilities than equally common non-associated chains. In a later genetic analysis, a missense DCLRE1C variant was associated with V-gene and J-gene trimming of TCR beta chains, and the association was replicated in an independent cohort. In a later analysis, several top co-occurrence clusters were reported to appear linked to parvovirus B19, influenza, CMV and Epstein-Barr virus. In a later analysis, TCR association rates were found to vary across HLA loci, with the most associated TCRs seen for DRB1 alleles and the fewest for HLA-C alleles. Specific HLA alleles were associated with 16,951 TCR beta sequences at a false discovery rate of 0.05 in a later analysis. The classifier was reported to diagnose cytomegalovirus status with high specificity and sensitivity in both the original cohort and the validation cohort. The only immune exposure information available for the cohort was CMV serostatus. Correlated functional status among segregating V segments might be attributable to linkage disequilibrium, but an unknown experimental factor could not be ruled out. Because the 87-base-pair reads could not distinguish some IMGT-functional V segments, including TRBV6-2 and TRBV6-3, those segments were excluded. A later genetic analysis reported fewer N-insertions in productive TCRs among donors in an Asian-associated ancestry cluster than the approximately 670-donor mean. A further reported finding was that TCR beta sequences accurately predicted the HLA-A and HLA-B alleles for most subjects in the first cohort. Most CMV-associated TCR beta chains appeared to be HLA-restricted in a later analysis, and the HLA associations seemed to be driven largely by CMV exposure. Most TCR sequences were seen in very few donors, while some public TCRs were found in many individuals. Only TCR beta chains were sequenced in this cohort, and the absence of alpha or paired-chain data limited detectable features. In an earlier analysis of approximately 590 of the donors, most TCR beta V segments were observed in productive rearrangements about 90% or about 30% of the time, broadly matching IMGT annotations. Because counts were too low, some 16 rarely observed V segments, including chromosome 9 orphons, were excluded from the earlier analysis of around 590 of the donors.

A remark on this clone: Its antigen is not yet known. Base qualities are not at hand, and no much larger clone is one base apart.

The cohort was made up of hundreds of healthy bone marrow donors. Cohort members were all nominally healthy when sampled, although unrecorded immune exposures were likely present. The donor tested CMV seropositive and was one of the 289 seropositive cohort members. Every donor gave a peripheral blood sample, and the peripheral blood mononuclear cells from that sample were used for TCR beta sequencing. The Qiagen DNeasy Blood Extraction Kit was used to extract genomic DNA from the blood cell samples. Library construction relied on the immunoSEQ multiplex PCR assay. A mixture of 60 forward primers for TCR Vbeta segments and 13 reverse primers for TCR Jbeta segments was used in the multiplex PCR. Amplification of the CDR3 region of rearranged TCR beta genes was performed with a multiplex PCR assay on genomic DNA. Amplified TCR beta libraries were sequenced as 87-base-pair reads on the Illumina HiSeq System. In the paper's pipeline: A later analysis counted tens of millions of unique TCR beta chains across the 700 or so repertoires, and 10 million to 12 million of these chains were shared by at least two donors. Raw reads were error-corrected and collapsed into unique sequences with a nearest-neighbor algorithm that merged closely related sequences to remove PCR and sequencing errors. CDR3 sequences were aligned to IMGT reference sequences to assign V, D and J gene segments. Each retained sequence needed at least a six-nucleotide match to both a V gene segment and a J gene segment. A rearrangement counted as productive if the CDR3 had no stop codons and remained in frame with V and J, and every other rearrangement counted as non-productive. Following IMGT convention, CDR3 was defined as the stretch from the second conserved V-encoded cysteine up to the conserved J-encoded phenylalanine. The earlier analysis of fewer than 700 of the donors excluded sequences that lacked an unambiguous match to a single V gene segment. An earlier analysis of a few hundred of the donors called V segments functional above 56.7% productive rearrangements and segregating when the between-donor standard deviation exceeded 5%. A statistical classification framework was built for diagnosing cytomegalovirus status from the catalog of TCR beta chain sequences. A later analysis assigned V and J genes by comparing TCR nucleotide sequences with IMGT/GENE-DB human TR gene sequences. Using the TCRdist pipeline, a later analysis assigned CDR3 sequences along with most-parsimonious VDJ recombination scenarios. In a later analysis, every TCR beta chain was defined by the combination of its CDR3 amino acid sequence and its V-gene family, and reads without a unique V-gene family were dropped. In a later analysis, 550 to 650 highly shared, low-generation-probability nucleotide sequences were removed to address suspected cross-contamination and a sequencing artifact. For each public chain, a later analysis derived a clonal expansion index from normalized ranks of inferred template counts within each repertoire. In a later analysis, generation probabilities were computed using a VDJ recombination model fitted to out-of-frame rearrangements, and the results were checked against IGoR. In a later analysis, TCR-TCR, TCR-HLA and TCR-CMV co-occurrence was scored with hypergeometric tests, and a repertoire-size bias correction was applied to TCR pairs. To estimate false discovery rates, a later analysis permuted the HLA or CMV assignments 20 times. In a later analysis, co-occurring TCRs were grouped using DBSCAN, with TCRdist sequence similarity added in when clustering inside HLA-allele-positive subsets. Repertoires with fewer than 30,000 or more than 120,000 public chains were left out of co-occurrence clustering, as were about five repertoires with anomalous nucleotide sharing. Held by TCRdb, this immuneACCESS table contains in-frame sequences only and omits some clones. Under half of the omission traces to an unresolved V gene where checked; the cause of the rest is unknown. V and J calls and clone size follow that table, whereas D and trimming were derived from the DNA. A total of about 86,000 clones appear in this sample, around 80% of them only once. The ten largest clones represent 2.5% of the sample.

There are 16 amino acids in the CDR3, from cysteine to phenylalanine inclusive. Kept here is only the CDR3 DNA, which spans 48 bases and is read in frame from base 1. Trimming at the junction amounts to 0 bases on V and 2 bases on J, and the germline ends lie 14 bases apart. The germline V gene supplies CDR1 LGHNA and CDR2 YNFKEQ. The receptor comes from a male donor in good health and CMV-seropositive. The sample comprised PBMCs. The rearranged segments are TRBV4-2 and TRBJ2-7; a tentative D match to TRBD2 spans 5 bases. The CDR3 in this case is CASSQDLLAAAYEQYF. The DNA reads TGTGCCAGCAGCCAAGATCTCCTAGCAGCCGCCTACGAGCAGTACTTC.